This record covers a single T cell receptor (beta chain). Its antigen remains unknown. The source of the sample is a study of cytomegalovirus exposure and HLA in healthy donors. Germline lookup yields CDR1 SGHRS and CDR2 YFSETQ. This CDR3 is built from 15 residues. V was clipped by 0 bases and J by 5 bases; unmatched bases: 2. PCR amplification relied on 60 Vbeta primers (plus 13 Jbeta primers). TCRdb's copy holds only in-frame clones and misses some; the assay was immunoSEQ multiplex PCR. This specimen shows approximately 50,000 clones; the ten leading clones hold 12%. General observations from the study: A few V segments could not be told apart, such as TRBV6-2 and TRBV6-3, and were left out. HLA allele associations emerged for 17,000 or so TCR beta sequences in a later analysis, at 0.05 false discovery rate. As was reported, the HLA-A and HLA-B alleles of most subjects were accurately predicted from TCR beta sequences.

The sequenced sample was PBMCs. This receptor was obtained from a man in his late teens or twenties in good health and CMV-seropositive. J is TRBJ2-1 and V is TRBV5-1, with 10 bases that match TRBD2. CDR3 DNA sequence: TGCGCCAGCAGCTTGGCCGGGACTAGCGACAATGAGCAGTTCTTC. Translating it yields CASSLAGTSDNEQFF.